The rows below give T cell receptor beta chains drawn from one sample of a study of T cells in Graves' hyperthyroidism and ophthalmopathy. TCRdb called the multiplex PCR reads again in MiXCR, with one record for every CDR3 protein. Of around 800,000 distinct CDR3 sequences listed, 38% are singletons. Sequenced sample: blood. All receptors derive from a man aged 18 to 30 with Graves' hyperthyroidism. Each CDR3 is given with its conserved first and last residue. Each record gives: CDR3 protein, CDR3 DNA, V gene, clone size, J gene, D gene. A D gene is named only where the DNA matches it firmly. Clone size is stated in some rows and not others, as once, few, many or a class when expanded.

cdr3_aa: CASSFGESPLHF; cdr3_nt: TGTGCCAGCAGTTTCGGGGAATCACCCCTCCACTTT; v_call: TRBV25-1; clone_size: NA; j_call: TRBJ1-6; d_call: NA
cdr3_aa: CASSAGQGEQPQHF; cdr3_nt: TGTGCCAGCAGCGCGGGACAGGGTGAGCAGCCCCAGCATTTT; v_call: TRBV2; clone_size: many; j_call: TRBJ1-5; d_call: TRBD1
cdr3_aa: CASSRGQGETQYF; cdr3_nt: TGTGCCAGCAGCAGAGGACAGGGTGAGACCCAGTACTTC; v_call: TRBV5-4; clone_size: many; j_call: TRBJ2-5; d_call: TRBD1
cdr3_aa: CASTQGGTWQPQHF; cdr3_nt: TGTGCCAGCACCCAGGGGGGGACTTGGCAGCCCCAGCATTTT; v_call: TRBV6-5; clone_size: NA; j_call: TRBJ1-5; d_call: TRBD1
cdr3_aa: CASSLVGTSGQETQYF; cdr3_nt: TGTGCTAGCAGCTTAGTAGGGACTAGCGGCCAAGAGACCCAGTACTTC; v_call: TRBV7-7; clone_size: NA; j_call: TRBJ2-5; d_call: TRBD2
cdr3_aa: CASSQVNQGGYYGYTF; cdr3_nt: TGTGCCAGCAGCCAAGTAAACCAGGGCGGCTACTATGGCTACACCTTC; v_call: TRBV9; clone_size: NA; j_call: TRBJ1-2; d_call: NA
cdr3_aa: CASSSSPGEPQHF; cdr3_nt: TGTGCCAGCAGTTCTTCTCCGGGTGAGCCCCAGCATTTT; v_call: TRBV12-3/TRBV12-4; clone_size: few; j_call: TRBJ1-5; d_call: NA
cdr3_aa: CSVARAADEQYF; cdr3_nt: TGCAGCGTTGCCCGAGCCGCGGACGAGCAGTACTTC; v_call: TRBV29-1; clone_size: many; j_call: TRBJ2-7; d_call: NA
cdr3_aa: CAISEGSGTSGYAF; cdr3_nt: TGTGCCATCAGTGAGGGTTCCGGGACTAGCGGCTACGCCTTC; v_call: TRBV10-3; clone_size: once; j_call: TRBJ1-2; d_call: NA
cdr3_aa: CSAREGDQETQYF; cdr3_nt: TGCAGTGCTAGAGAAGGGGACCAAGAGACCCAGTACTTC; v_call: TRBV20-1; clone_size: NA; j_call: TRBJ2-5; d_call: NA
cdr3_aa: CASRPHDSNQPQHF; cdr3_nt: TGCGCCAGCCGACCGCACGACTCCAATCAGCCCCAGCATTTT; v_call: TRBV4-1; clone_size: few; j_call: TRBJ1-5; d_call: NA
cdr3_aa: CASMRGPTNTGELFF; cdr3_nt: TGTGCCAGCATGAGGGGGCCAACGAACACCGGGGAGCTGTTTTTT; v_call: TRBV2; clone_size: NA; j_call: TRBJ2-2; d_call: TRBD1
cdr3_aa: CAGMGYSSGYTF; cdr3_nt: TGTGCCGGTATGGGGTACAGCTCGGGCTACACCTTC; v_call: TRBV19; clone_size: NA; j_call: TRBJ1-2; d_call: NA
cdr3_aa: CASSVLRAASGDTYEQYF; cdr3_nt: TGTGCCAGCAGCGTACTCAGAGCGGCTAGCGGAGATACCTACGAGCAGTACTTC; v_call: TRBV7-2; clone_size: NA; j_call: TRBJ2-7; d_call: TRBD2
cdr3_aa: CASSLGTSGSEGGELFF; cdr3_nt: TGTGCCAGCAGCTTAGGGACTAGCGGGAGTGAGGGAGGGGAGCTGTTTTTT; v_call: TRBV7-2; clone_size: NA; j_call: TRBJ2-2; d_call: TRBD2
cdr3_aa: CASSRPGTYTGELFF; cdr3_nt: TGTGCCAGCAGTCGACCGGGAACCTACACCGGGGAGCTGTTTTTT; v_call: TRBV7-9; clone_size: NA; j_call: TRBJ2-2; d_call: NA
cdr3_aa: CASMLGVEETQYF; cdr3_nt: TGTGCCAGCATGCTGGGCGTGGAAGAGACCCAGTACTTC; v_call: TRBV5-4; clone_size: NA; j_call: TRBJ2-5; d_call: NA
cdr3_aa: CASSDDRRVPYEQYF; cdr3_nt: TGTGCCAGCAGCGACGACAGGAGAGTCCCCTACGAGCAGTACTTC; v_call: TRBV5-4; clone_size: NA; j_call: TRBJ2-7; d_call: NA
cdr3_aa: CATSTDRGYTEAFF; cdr3_nt: TGTGCCACCAGCACCGACAGGGGATACACTGAAGCTTTCTTT; v_call: TRBV15; clone_size: many; j_call: TRBJ1-1; d_call: TRBD1
cdr3_aa: CASSIDRGRAYEQYF; cdr3_nt: TGTGCCAGCAGCATCGACCGGGGCAGAGCATACGAGCAGTACTTC; v_call: TRBV2; clone_size: once; j_call: TRBJ2-7; d_call: NA
cdr3_aa: CSSPRGTVTEAFF; cdr3_nt: TGCAGCAGCCCGCGAGGGACAGTCACTGAAGCTTTCTTT; v_call: TRBV29-1; clone_size: NA; j_call: TRBJ1-1; d_call: TRBD1
cdr3_aa: CARSFPGQGYEQYF; cdr3_nt: TGTGCCAGAAGTTTCCCGGGACAGGGGTACGAGCAGTACTTC; v_call: TRBV19; clone_size: NA; j_call: TRBJ2-7; d_call: TRBD1
cdr3_aa: CASSDSAVLSSQVAANTGELFF; cdr3_nt: TGCGCCAGCAGTGACTCGGCGGTTCTCTCCTCACAAGTCGCCGCAAACACCGGGGAGCTGTTTTTT; v_call: TRBV10-1; clone_size: NA; j_call: TRBJ2-2; d_call: NA
cdr3_aa: CSVVRGAEAFF; cdr3_nt: TGCAGCGTTGTTCGGGGCGCTGAAGCTTTCTTT; v_call: TRBV29-1; clone_size: many; j_call: TRBJ1-1; d_call: NA
cdr3_aa: CAISGQGLGLGNQETQYF; cdr3_nt: TGTGCCATCAGTGGGCAAGGACTAGGATTAGGAAACCAAGAGACCCAGTACTTC; v_call: TRBV10-3; clone_size: NA; j_call: TRBJ2-5; d_call: TRBD2
cdr3_aa: CSARAGTDTQYF; cdr3_nt: TGCAGTGCTAGAGCCGGGACAGATACGCAGTATTTT; v_call: TRBV20-1; clone_size: NA; j_call: TRBJ2-3; d_call: NA
cdr3_aa: CAIREGLLSMNTIYF; cdr3_nt: TGTGCCATCAGAGAGGGCCTATTGTCAATGAACACCATATATTTT; v_call: TRBV10-3; clone_size: NA; j_call: TRBJ1-3; d_call: NA
cdr3_aa: CASSLTPDRSSYEQYF; cdr3_nt: TGTGCCAGCAGCTTAACCCCCGACAGGAGCTCCTACGAGCAGTACTTC; v_call: TRBV7-9; clone_size: NA; j_call: TRBJ2-7; d_call: NA
cdr3_aa: CASSPGLLHYEQYF; cdr3_nt: TGTGCCAGCAGCCCGGGCCTACTTCATTACGAGCAGTACTTC; v_call: TRBV7-2; clone_size: NA; j_call: TRBJ2-7; d_call: NA
cdr3_aa: CSVGGGSPEAFF; cdr3_nt: TGCAGCGTTGGGGGGGGTAGTCCTGAAGCTTTCTTT; v_call: TRBV29-1; clone_size: many; j_call: TRBJ1-1; d_call: NA
cdr3_aa: CSAYPGTGSEEQYF; cdr3_nt: TGCAGTGCTTACCCCGGGACAGGCTCTGAAGAGCAGTACTTC; v_call: TRBV20-1; clone_size: few; j_call: TRBJ2-7; d_call: TRBD1
cdr3_aa: CATSRDAGGRETQYF; cdr3_nt: TGTGCCACCAGCAGAGATGCGGGAGGGCGAGAGACCCAGTACTTC; v_call: TRBV15; clone_size: NA; j_call: TRBJ2-5; d_call: TRBD2